This TCR beta chain was found in a study of blood T cell repertoires in COVID-19. TCRdb's table, derived via immunoSEQ multiplex PCR, lists solely in-frame clones and lacks some. The sample comprises fewer than 300,000 clones, about 89% of which are singletons, and under 0.95% rests with the top ten. The sample holds a few counts of this clone. Germline-derived CDR1 and CDR2 are MNHNY and SVGAGI (reference sequence). This CDR3 region has 17 residues. V was pared by 5 bases and J by 4 bases, with 11 bases of the junction left unmatched. The receptor was isolated from a man aged 30-40 years with acute or convalescent COVID-19. Sequenced sample: peripheral blood. The chain recombines TRBV6-6 with TRBJ2-3; TRBD2 matches at 11 bases. CDR3 bases: TGTGCCAGCAGTCCCACCGCCCTAGCGGGGGGTCCAGATACGCAGTATTTT. The encoded protein is CASSPTALAGGPDTQYF.